This TCR beta chain was sequenced during a study of T cell responses to AZD1222 COVID-19 vaccine. Whole-study results and caveats: Reports say nearly half of spike-specific TCRs go after unmutated variant regions. The donor cohort was predominantly white British with a female majority, and clonal diversity may have been underestimated.

In its sample, this clone was seen a few times. Antigen unknown. Clones were sequenced by immunoSEQ multiplex PCR, and TCRdb holds only the in-frame ones, with some missing. The profile shows 120,000 to 150,000 clones, roughly nine tenths of them singletons. The CDR3 loop spans 13 amino acids. CDR1 and CDR2 (germline): SEHNR, FQNEAQ (reference sequence). Deletions cut 1 base from V and 3 bases from J, with 6 bases between. The sample consisted of peripheral blood, taken 28 days after the second AZD1222 dose. The rearrangement joins TRBV7-9 to TRBJ1-2, with D hard to call. This receptor was taken from an adult who received the AZD1222 COVID-19 vaccine. The CDR3 DNA sequence: TGTGCCAGCAGCTTAGACAGCCACTATGGCTACACCTTC. It is translated as CASSLDSHYGYTF. Supplemented by reference TRBV7-9 and TRBJ1-2, the full variable domain reads DTGVSQNPRHKITKRGQNVTFRCDPISEHNRLYWYRQTLGQGPEFLTYFQNEAQLEKSRLLSDRFSAERPKGSFSTLEIQRTEQGDSAMYLCASSLDSHYGYTFGSGTRLTVV.